This T cell receptor (beta chain) was sequenced in a study of blood T cell repertoires in COVID-19. Study at large: COVID-19 samples, acute and convalescent, were from the United States, Italy and Spain. The cDNA or gDNA used as material had been derived from T cells, B-cell-depleted T cells, or PBMCs.

Germline-derived CDR1 and CDR2 are SGDLS and YYNGEE. The CDR3 sequence is 17 residues long. V dropped 0 bases and J dropped 9 bases, with 22 bases sitting between them. In the original analysis: Estimated nucleated cell counts came from reference gene primer amplification. Clones were sequenced by immunoSEQ multiplex PCR, and TCRdb holds only the in-frame ones, with some missing. The DNA was the basis for D and trimming; V, J and clone size are from that table. The sample yields 70,000 to 100,000 clones, more than 85% seen once. Sequencing was done on a sample of peripheral blood. The TCR sequence derives from a man in his fifties or sixties with acute or convalescent COVID-19. The genes are TRBV9 and TRBJ2-1, with D perhaps matching TRBD1 (5 bases). In DNA form, the CDR3 reads TGTGCCAGCAGCGTAGTAACGGGTGCGGCCGAAAGGGGTGAGCAGTTCTTC. It yields the protein CASSVVTGAAERGEQFF. Combining the CDR3 with reference TRBV9 and TRBJ2-1 gives the whole variable domain DSGVTQTPKHLITATGQRVTLRCSPRSGDLSVYWYQQSLDQGLQFLIQYYNGEERAKGNILERFSAQQFPDLHSELNLSSLELGDSALYFCASSVVTGAAERGEQFFGPGTRLTVL.